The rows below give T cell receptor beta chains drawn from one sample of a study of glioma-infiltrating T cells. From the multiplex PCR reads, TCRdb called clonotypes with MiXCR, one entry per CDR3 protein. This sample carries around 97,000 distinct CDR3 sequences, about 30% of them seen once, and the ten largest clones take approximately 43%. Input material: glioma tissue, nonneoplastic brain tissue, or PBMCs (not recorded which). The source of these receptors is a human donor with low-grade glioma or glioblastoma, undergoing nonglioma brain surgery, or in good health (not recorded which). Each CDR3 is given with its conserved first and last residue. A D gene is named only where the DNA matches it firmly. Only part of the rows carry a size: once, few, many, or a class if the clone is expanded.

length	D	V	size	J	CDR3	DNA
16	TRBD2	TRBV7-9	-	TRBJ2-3	CASSSPSGGATDTQYF	TGTGCCAGCAGCTCCCCTAGCGGGGGGGCCACAGATACGCAGTATTTT
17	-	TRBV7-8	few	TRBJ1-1	CASSSQVVRGFNTEAFF	TGTGCCAGCAGCTCACAAGTAGTCCGGGGGTTTAACACTGAAGCTTTCTTT
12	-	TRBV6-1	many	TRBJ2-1	CASRQEGDEQFF	TGTGCCAGCAGGCAAGAGGGTGATGAGCAGTTCTTC
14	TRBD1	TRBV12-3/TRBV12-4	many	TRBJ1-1	CASTPTGTNTEAFF	TGTGCCAGCACTCCGACAGGGACAAACACTGAAGCTTTCTTT
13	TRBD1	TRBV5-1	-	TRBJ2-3	CASSSQGADTQYF	TGCGCCAGCAGCTCACAGGGGGCAGATACGCAGTATTTT
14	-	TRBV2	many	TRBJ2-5	CASSFRENQETQYF	TGTGCCAGCAGCTTCAGGGAAAACCAAGAGACCCAGTACTTC
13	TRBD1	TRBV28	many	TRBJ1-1	CASGLTGYTEAFF	TGTGCCAGCGGACTGACAGGGTACACTGAAGCTTTCTTT
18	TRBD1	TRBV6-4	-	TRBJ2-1	CASSDPRTSGTGVNEQFF	TGTGCCAGCAGTGACCCAAGAACGTCTGGGACAGGGGTAAATGAGCAGTTCTTC
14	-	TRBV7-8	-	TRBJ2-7	CASSLSGTFNEQYF	TGTGCCAGCAGCTTATCCGGGACCTTCAACGAGCAGTACTTC
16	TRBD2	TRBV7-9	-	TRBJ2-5	CASSLGSGTLGETQYF	TGTGCCAGCAGCTTAGGTAGCGGGACCCTCGGGGAGACCCAGTACTTC
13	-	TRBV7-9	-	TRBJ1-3	CASSSMTGNTIYF	TGTGCCAGCAGCTCGATGACTGGAAACACCATATATTTT
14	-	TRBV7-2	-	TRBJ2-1	CASSLGAAQNEQFF	TGTGCCAGCAGCTTAGGTGCTGCACAAAATGAGCAGTTCTTC
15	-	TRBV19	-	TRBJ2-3	CASSLIAEGTDTQYF	TGTGCCAGTAGCCTTATAGCGGAGGGCACAGATACGCAGTATTTT
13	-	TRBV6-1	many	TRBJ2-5	CASTDALEETQYF	TGTGCCAGCACCGACGCACTCGAAGAGACCCAGTACTTC
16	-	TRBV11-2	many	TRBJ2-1	CASSLRYRSSYNEQFF	TGTGCCAGCAGCTTAAGATACAGAAGCTCCTACAATGAGCAGTTCTTC
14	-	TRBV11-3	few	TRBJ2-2	CASSPEGGAGELFF	TGTGCCAGCAGCCCCGAGGGAGGTGCCGGGGAGCTGTTTTTT
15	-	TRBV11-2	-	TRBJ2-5	CASSRSGVYQETQYF	TGTGCCAGCTCTAGGTCTGGGGTGTACCAAGAGACCCAGTACTTC
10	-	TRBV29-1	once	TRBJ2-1	CSVRGNEQFF	TGCAGCGTGAGAGGCAATGAGCAGTTCTTC
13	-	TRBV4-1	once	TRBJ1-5	CASSQDQNQPQNF	TGCGCCAGCAGCCAAGATCAGAATCAGCCCCAGAATTTT
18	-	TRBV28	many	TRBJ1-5	CASSSPRFRKGGNQPQHF	TGTGCCAGCAGCTCCCCTCGATTCCGCAAGGGGGGCAATCAGCCCCAGCATTTT
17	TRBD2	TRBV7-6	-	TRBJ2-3	CASSYRLAGGTTDTQYF	TGTGCCAGCAGCTACCGACTAGCGGGGGGTACCACAGATACGCAGTATTTT
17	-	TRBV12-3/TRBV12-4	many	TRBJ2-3	CASSRRTRPHSTDTQYF	TGTGCCAGCAGCCGCCGGACTCGACCTCACAGCACAGATACGCAGTATTTT
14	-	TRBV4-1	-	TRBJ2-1	CASSQERGRNYQFF	TGCGCCAGCAGCCAGGAAAGAGGTAGGAATTATCAGTTCTTC
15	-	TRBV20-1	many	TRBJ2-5	CSARDGETPQETQYF	TGCAGTGCTAGAGATGGGGAAACACCACAAGAGACCCAGTACTTC
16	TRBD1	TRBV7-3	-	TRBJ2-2	CASRANPGQGTGELFF	TGTGCCAGCAGAGCTAACCCGGGACAGGGAACCGGGGAGCTGTTTTTT
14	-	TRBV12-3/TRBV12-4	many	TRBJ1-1	CASSPLFGGTEAFF	TGTGCCAGCAGTCCTCTCTTTGGGGGCACTGAAGCTTTCTTT
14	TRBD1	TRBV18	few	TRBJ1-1	CASSRQGGVTEAFF	TGTGCCAGCTCTCGACAGGGCGGGGTCACTGAAGCTTTCTTT
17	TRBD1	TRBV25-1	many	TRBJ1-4	CASSEYSIQGIGEKLFF	TGTGCCAGCAGTGAATACTCGATACAGGGGATCGGGGAAAAACTGTTTTTT
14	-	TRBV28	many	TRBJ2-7	CASFSRAAAFEQYF	TGTGCCAGTTTCAGCCGGGCGGCAGCTTTTGAGCAGTACTTC
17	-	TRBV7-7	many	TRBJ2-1	CASSLGGRQGTYNEQFF	TGTGCTAGCAGCTTAGGGGGGAGGCAGGGAACCTACAATGAGCAGTTCTTC
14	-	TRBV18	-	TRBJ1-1	CASSPVLGNNEAFF	TGTGCCAGCTCACCAGTTCTGGGGAACAATGAAGCTTTCTTT
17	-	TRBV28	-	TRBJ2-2	CDSRTPEGTPFTGELFF	TGTGACAGCAGAACCCCCGAGGGGACACCCTTCACCGGGGAGCTGTTTTTT